The 32 T cell receptor beta chains presented below share a single source sample, sequenced in a study of PD-1 blockade in classical Hodgkin lymphoma. The time point is: cycle 4 day 1 (C4D1), after more than 5 weeks of nivolumab. No patient escaped relapse after autologous stem cell transplantation, and brentuximab vedotin exposure varied. Thawed PBMCs yielded CD4+ T cells through magnetic negative selection. TCRdb's table, derived via immunoSEQ multiplex PCR, lists solely in-frame clones and lacks some. The repertoire holds fewer than 8,500 clones, with roughly 86% as singletons. Sequenced material: CD4+ T cells from blood, taken before the fourth cycle of nivolumab. All receptors come from a human donor with classical Hodgkin lymphoma.

The chain is built from TRBV6-6 and TRBJ2-3; D is ambiguous. V was shortened by 0 bases and J by 2 bases, with 6 bases between the two germline ends. CDR3 length: 14 amino acids. Germline V gene sequence: CDR1 MNHNY, CDR2 SVGAGI (reference sequence). CDR3 sequence (DNA): TGTGCCAGCAGTTACTCTGTTAACACAGATACGCAGTATTTT. This sequence encodes CASSYSVNTDTQYF.

The chain joins TRBV5-4 to TRBJ1-1; D gene uncertain. The germline V and J ends were trimmed by 4 bases and 1 base, with 5 bases remaining between them. Germline loops: CDR1 SGHNT, CDR2 YYREEE (reference sequence). There are 12 residues in the CDR3. Written as DNA, the CDR3 is TGTGCCAGCAGCCGAGGGAACACTGAAGCTTTCTTT. It codes for CASSRGNTEAFF.

The chain carries TRBV11-2 and TRBJ2-7; possibly TRBD2 for D (6 bases). V was trimmed by 0 bases and J by 7 bases, leaving 10 bases between them. This CDR3 is 13 amino acids long. Germline V lookup: CDR1 SGHAT, CDR2 FQNNGV. CDR3 in amino acids: CASSLDPGREQYF. The CDR3 DNA is TGTGCCAGCAGCTTAGATCCGGGGAGGGAGCAGTACTTC.

This chain joins TRBV7-9 and TRBJ1-3; 8 bases are a match to TRBD1. CDR1 SEHNR and CDR2 FQNEAQ come from the germline V gene (reference sequence). With V trimmed by 5 bases and J by 4 bases, 16 bases remained unmatched. The length of the CDR3 is 18 residues. The CDR3 sequence: CASSPPNRPGGNGNTIYF. CDR3 nucleotides: TGTGCCAGCAGCCCCCCAAACCGTCCAGGGGGCAACGGAAACACCATATATTTT.

This clone has only a few counts. An end of the junction does not agree with germline; a read error may underlie this. The genes are TRBV7-2 and TRBJ2-7, with 8 positions matching TRBD2. This CDR3 is built from 14 residues. The V gene's germline CDR1 is SGHTA and CDR2 FQGNSA. CDR3: CASSIAGIGGEQYF. The CDR3 DNA follows: TGTGCCAGCAGCATAGCGGGAATTGGTGGCGAGCAGTACTTC.

The chain combines TRBV18 with TRBJ2-1, with D perhaps TRBD2 (6 bases). This CDR3 contains 16 residues. Trimming left V 1 base short and J 0 bases short, with 10 bases between. In germline, CDR1 is KGHSH, CDR2 LQKENI. The CDR3 spells CASSPLDGSSYNEQFF. The CDR3 DNA reads as TGTGCCAGCTCACCACTAGACGGGAGCTCCTACAATGAGCAGTTCTTC.

This sequence joins TRBV7-9 and TRBJ1-1; 12 nucleotides match TRBD1. The CDR3 covers 16 residues. Germline V gene data show CDR1 as SEHNR and CDR2 as FQNEAQ (reference sequence). With 5 bases clipped from V and 0 bases from J, the junction kept 4 bases outside the gene matches. The CDR3 protein is CASSPRDRGLNTEAFF. In DNA form, the CDR3 reads TGTGCCAGCAGCCCGCGGGACAGGGGGCTGAACACTGAAGCTTTCTTT.

The chain is built from TRBV7-9 and TRBJ2-3, with TRBD2 matching over 13 bases. Germline CDR1 and CDR2: SEHNR and FQNEAQ (reference sequence). J lost 3 bases, V lost 3 bases, and 0 bases had no gene match. CDR3 size: 15 residues. CDR3 residues: CASSLGLAGTDTQYF. Written as DNA, the CDR3 is TGTGCCAGCAGCTTGGGACTAGCGGGGACAGATACGCAGTATTTT.

The V gene is TRBV5-1, the J gene TRBJ1-5; 7 bases are a match to TRBD1. The CDR3 length is 16 residues. The V gene end was trimmed by 4 bases and the J gene end by 5 bases; junction bases not matched to a gene: 12. CDR1 is SGHRS and CDR2 is YFSETQ in the germline V gene. For the CDR3, the DNA is TGCGCCAGCAGCCCCACCGGGACAGCGATCCATCAGCCCCAGCATTTT. The encoded protein is CASSPTGTAIHQPQHF.

The count of this clone is one. The rearrangement links TRBV9 to TRBJ2-7; 9 nucleotides agree with TRBD1. Germline V CDR1 and CDR2: SGDLS, YYNGEE. This CDR3 has 16 residues. V shed 0 bases and J 3 bases; nucleotides not matched to a gene: 7. In nucleotides, the CDR3 is TGTGCCAGCAGCGTAGGAGTTGGACAGGGGCACTACGAGCAGTACTTC. Its translation is CASSVGVGQGHYEQYF.

To note about this clone: Germline is not matched at one junction end, which may reflect a read error. This sequence joins TRBV5-4 and TRBJ2-3; D may be TRBD1 or TRBD2 (6 bases each). CDR3 size: 13 residues. Germline assignment: CDR1 SGHNT and CDR2 YYREEE (reference sequence). Here the CDR3 reads CASSLRGADTQYF. CDR3 DNA: TGTGCCAGCAGCTTGAGGGGGGCGGATACACAGTATTTT.

The V call is TRBV5-1, the J call TRBJ2-7; 10 bases are a match to TRBD2. The V and J ends lost 0 bases and 3 bases, in that order; junction bases with no gene match: 9. The CDR3 has 17 residues. Germline CDR1 reads SGHRS; CDR2 reads YFSETQ. The CDR3: CASSLEPSGGTYYEQYF. CDR3 in DNA: TGCGCCAGCAGCTTGGAACCTAGCGGGGGAACTTACTACGAGCAGTACTTC.

The chain has TRBV15 and TRBJ2-3; 7 bases are shared with TRBD2. Trimming cost V 7 bases and J 2 bases; bases outside gene matches: 3. Germline V gene lookup returns CDR1 LNHNV and CDR2 YYDKDF (reference sequence). CDR3 length: 13 residues. CDR3 coding DNA: TGTGCCACCACTAGCGGCAACACAGATACGCAGTATTTT. It encodes CATTSGNTDTQYF.

The V and J genes are TRBV5-4 and TRBJ2-7; D is unresolved. The CDR3 loop spans 15 amino acids. The germline V gene has CDR1 SGHNT and CDR2 YYREEE (reference sequence). The V gene lost 0 bases and the J gene lost 7 bases, with 17 bases spanning the gap. The CDR3 sequence is CASSLVGNRVSEQYF. The DNA of the CDR3 is TGTGCCAGCAGCTTGGTGGGCAATAGGGTGAGTGAGCAGTACTTC.

The sample holds a few counts of this clone. The gene calls are TRBV7-9 and TRBJ2-7; 8 bases line up with TRBD1. Germline-derived CDR1 and CDR2 are SEHNR and FQNEAQ (reference sequence). V shed 1 base, J shed 5 bases, and the junction held 4 bases outside the gene matches. CDR3 length: 14 residues. The CDR3 nucleotides read TGTGCCAGCAGCTTAGACAGGGGGTGGCACGAGCAGTACTTC. It yields the protein CASSLDRGWHEQYF.

Only one count was recorded for this clone. The V gene is TRBV27, the J gene TRBJ1-5; tentative D call: TRBD1 (5 bases). The germline CDR1 and CDR2 sequences are MNHEY and SMNVEV (reference sequence). V was clipped by 3 bases and J by 0 bases, with 18 bases between them. The CDR3 runs 18 residues. As DNA, the CDR3 is TGTGCCAGCAGTTTTCGGCCCCCAGGACAAAATAGCAATCAGCCCCAGCATTTT. Protein sequence: CASSFRPPGQNSNQPQHF.

In DNA, the CDR3 is TGTGCCAGCAGTTTGACAGGGCCTAGCTCTGGAAACACCATATATTTT. Translation: CASSLTGPSSGNTIYF. The gene calls are TRBV6-6 and TRBJ1-3; 7 bases agree with TRBD1. V trimming: 4 bases; J trimming: 0 bases; junction bases outside the gene matches: 6. Germline V gene lookup returns CDR1 MNHNY and CDR2 SVGAGI (reference sequence). CDR3 length: 16 residues.

The J gene is TRBJ2-3, the V gene TRBV9, with 8 bases matching TRBD2. This CDR3 contains 16 residues. CDR1 SGDLS and CDR2 YYNGEE come from the germline V gene. V trimming: 0 bases; J trimming: 1 base; junction bases outside the gene matches: 4. The CDR3 sequence: CASSVDPGGRTDTQYF. The CDR3 nucleotides read TGTGCCAGCAGCGTAGACCCGGGAGGGCGCACAGATACGCAGTATTTT.

The J gene is TRBJ2-2, the V gene TRBV5-4; D is possibly TRBD2 (6 bases). CDR1 SGHNT and CDR2 YYREEE come from the germline V gene (reference sequence). Trimming took 0 bases from V and 7 from J, leaving 10 bases between them. There are 14 residues in the CDR3. Written as DNA, the CDR3 is TGTGCCAGCAGCTTGGACGGGAGCCACGGGGAGCTGTTTTTT. The encoded protein is CASSLDGSHGELFF.

V and J are TRBV5-5 and TRBJ1-1; 10 bases match TRBD1. From germline, CDR1 is SGHKS and CDR2 YYEKEE (reference sequence). CDR3 length: 17 residues. Trimming removed 1 base from V and 0 bases from J; junction bases left unmatched: 6. Here the CDR3 reads CASSLSWTGGLNTEAFF. The DNA of the CDR3 is TGTGCCAGCAGCTTGAGTTGGACAGGGGGTTTGAACACTGAAGCTTTCTTT.

A single count supports this clone. The chain recombines TRBV19 with TRBJ2-3, with TRBD2 identical over 7 bases. Trimming cost V 3 bases and J 0 bases; bases outside gene matches: 6. This CDR3 contains 16 residues. Germline loops: CDR1 LNHDA, CDR2 SQIVND (reference sequence). The CDR3 nucleotides are TGTGCCAGTAGTATTCGGAGCGGGATAAGCACAGATACGCAGTATTTT. This encodes CASSIRSGISTDTQYF.

This chain uses TRBV7-9 with TRBJ2-3; D gene unclear. Trimming pared 2 bases from V and 6 bases from J, leaving 3 bases between. CDR1 SEHNR and CDR2 FQNEAQ come from the germline V gene (reference sequence). The CDR3 has 11 residues. The CDR3, as DNA: TGTGCCAGCAGCTTATCTGATACGCAGTATTTT. It specifies CASSLSDTQYF.

The gene calls are TRBV7-9 and TRBJ2-1; no definite D call. The CDR3 loop spans 11 amino acids. V gave up 3 bases and J gave up 8 bases, with 5 bases separating them. Germline CDR1 and CDR2: SEHNR and FQNEAQ (reference sequence). CDR3 sequence reads: CASSFVDEQFF. The DNA of the CDR3 is TGTGCCAGCAGCTTCGTGGATGAGCAGTTCTTC.

The chain has TRBV10-3 and TRBJ1-1; no clear D. The CDR3 has 12 amino acids. Germline-derived CDR1 and CDR2 are ENHRY and SYGVKD. The V gene lost 7 bases and the J gene lost 4 bases, with 10 bases spanning the gap. The CDR3 here is CAIKGSTTEAFF. In DNA, the CDR3 is TGTGCCATCAAAGGTAGTACCACTGAAGCTTTCTTT.

The chain recombines TRBV7-7 with TRBJ2-2; 8 bases are a match to TRBD2. The CDR3 loop spans 15 amino acids. Germline CDR1 is SSHAT and CDR2 is FNYEAQ (reference sequence). V shed 6 bases, J shed 5 bases, and the junction held 8 bases outside the gene matches. The CDR3 region is CASSPGGPGTGELFF. In DNA form, the CDR3 reads TGTGCCAGCAGTCCGGGGGGGCCGGGTACCGGGGAGCTGTTTTTT.

The rearrangement joins TRBV19 to TRBJ2-7; D gene ambiguous. The CDR3 has 15 residues. CDR1 LNHDA and CDR2 SQIVND come from the germline V gene (reference sequence). Trimming shortened V by 10 bases and J by 5 bases, and 24 bases separated the two germline ends. CDR3: CAIHILDSFDHEQYF. CDR3 sequence (DNA): TGTGCCATTCACATTCTCGACTCATTTGACCACGAGCAGTACTTC.

The J gene is TRBJ2-7, the V gene TRBV29-1; D remains unclear. This CDR3 spans 13 amino acids. V shed 5 bases and J shed 2 bases, with 13 bases lying between them. Germline lookup yields CDR1 SQVTM and CDR2 ANQGSEA. The CDR3 nucleotides are TGCAGCGTTCGAGCCCCTCTTGCCTACGAGCAGTACTTC. Translated: CSVRAPLAYEQYF.

The J gene is TRBJ2-1, the V gene TRBV5-1; D call uncertain. The CDR3 has 19 amino acids. Per the germline V gene, CDR1 is SGHRS and CDR2 is YFSETQ. Trimming shortened V by 1 base and J by 0 bases, and 20 bases separated the two germline ends. The CDR3 nucleotides are TGCGCCAGCAGCTTGCCCACGGCGAAGACGGCACGCTCCTACAATGAGCAGTTCTTC. This translates into CASSLPTAKTARSYNEQFF.

V usage is TRBV9 and J usage is TRBJ2-3; 7 bases align to TRBD2. The junction had 5 bases not matched to a gene; V was cut back by 3 bases and J by 4 bases. The CDR3 contains 14 residues. Germline V CDR1 and CDR2: SGDLS, YYNGEE. CDR3 loop: CASSGTSPPDTQYF. DNA of the CDR3: TGTGCCAGCAGCGGGACTAGTCCCCCAGATACGCAGTATTTT.

The J gene is TRBJ2-3, the V gene TRBV30, with D tentatively TRBD2 (5 bases). The V end was cut by 0 bases, the J end by 2 bases, with 9 bases between. The CDR3 has 14 residues. Germline CDR1 reads GTSNPN; CDR2 reads SVGIG (reference sequence). CDR3 bases: TGTGCCTGGAGTGTAGGGCTAGCCACAGATACGCAGTATTTT. This codes for CAWSVGLATDTQYF.

This CDR3 is CASSITSGRAVDEQFF. In DNA form, the CDR3 reads TGTGCCAGTAGTATTACGAGCGGGAGGGCGGTCGATGAGCAGTTCTTC. This chain joins TRBV19 and TRBJ2-1, with TRBD2 matching 10 bases. With V trimmed by 3 bases and J by 8 bases, 10 bases remained unmatched. The CDR3 is 16 residues long. The V gene's germline CDR1 is LNHDA and CDR2 SQIVND (reference sequence).

The rearrangement joins TRBV5-6 to TRBJ1-2; D might be TRBD1 (5 bases). The germline CDR1 and CDR2 sequences are SGHDT and YYEEEE. The CDR3 loop spans 16 amino acids. Trimming took 0 bases from V and 0 from J, leaving 12 bases between them. The CDR3 region has the DNA TGTGCCAGCAGCTTGGAGGCGGGGCTAGCTAACTATGGCTACACCTTC. This translates into CASSLEAGLANYGYTF.